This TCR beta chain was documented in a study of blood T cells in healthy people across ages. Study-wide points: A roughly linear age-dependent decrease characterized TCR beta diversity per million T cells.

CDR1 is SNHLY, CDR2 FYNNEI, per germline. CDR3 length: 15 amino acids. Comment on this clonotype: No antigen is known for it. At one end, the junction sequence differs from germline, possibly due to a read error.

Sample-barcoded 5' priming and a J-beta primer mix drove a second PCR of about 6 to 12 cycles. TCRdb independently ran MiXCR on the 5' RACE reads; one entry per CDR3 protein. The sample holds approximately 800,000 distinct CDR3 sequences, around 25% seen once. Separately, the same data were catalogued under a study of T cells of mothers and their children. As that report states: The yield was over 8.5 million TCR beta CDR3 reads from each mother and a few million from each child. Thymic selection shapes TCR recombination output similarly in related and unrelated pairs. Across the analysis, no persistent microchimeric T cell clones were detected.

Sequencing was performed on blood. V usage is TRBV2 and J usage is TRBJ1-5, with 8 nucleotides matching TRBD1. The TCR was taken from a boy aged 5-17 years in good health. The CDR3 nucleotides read TGTGCCAGCAGTGCGGACAGGGAGGGCAATCAGCCCGAGCATTTT. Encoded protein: CASSADREGNQPEHF. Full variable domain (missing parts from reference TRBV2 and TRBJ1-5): EPEVTQTPSHQVTQMGQEVILRCVPISNHLYFYWYRQILGQKVEFLVSFYNNEISEKSEIFDDQFSVERPDGSNFTLKIRSTKLEDSAMYFCASSADREGNQPEHFGDGTRLSIL.